These 9 T cell receptor beta chains share one sample of origin, sequenced in a study of regulatory T cells in long-lasting Graves disease listed by TCRdb under 2021. Libraries were constructed by multiplex PCR. Sequencing was performed on an Illumina HiSeq 4000. CDR3 regions were amplified by Arm-PCR with iRepertoire HTBI primers to construct TCR beta libraries. TCRdb reran the public reads through fastp at Q25 and MiXCR, keeping productive beta chains. Rows with a matching CDR3 protein are joined into one entry that keeps the most common DNA and genes. Here the sample has approximately 440,000 distinct CDR3 sequences; less than 25% occur a single time. The top ten hold over 25% of the sample. According to the study, the label for this sample's time point signals: persistent/refractory GD, antithyroid drugs over 5 years with positive TRAb. For both TCR sequencing and RNA sequencing, RNA was extracted from PBMCs in TRIzol.

The sequences come from peripheral blood mononuclear cells (PBMCs), collected when the disease was refractory, from a patient treated with antithyroid drugs. The receptors originated from a female donor with Graves disease.

This clonotype was seen a handful of times. V is TRBV12-3 or TRBV12-4 and J is TRBJ2-7; a weak D match, TRBD2 (6 bases). CDR3 length: 16 residues. The V end lost 6 bases, the J end lost 4 bases, and 22 bases lay between the germline ends. The CDR3 reads CASSAALTRDPYEQYF. Here the CDR3 DNA reads TGTGCCAGCAGCGCTGCCTTGACTAGAGATCCATACGAGCAGTACTTC.

At least ten counts were recorded for this clonotype. The chain employs TRBV20-1 and TRBJ1-2, with D perhaps matching TRBD1 (6 bases). From germline, CDR1 is DFQATT and CDR2 SNEGSKA (reference sequence). The V end was cut by 5 bases, the J end by 4 bases, with 17 bases between. The CDR3 runs 14 residues. Here the CDR3 DNA reads TGCAGTGCTGGGGACACCTCACCCCCCTATGGCTACACCTTC. It codes for CSAGDTSPPYGYTF.

This clonotype was found a few times. V and J are TRBV30 and TRBJ2-7; 7 bases are shared with TRBD2. Germline assignment: CDR1 GTSNPN and CDR2 SVGIG (reference sequence). After removal of 0 bases from V and 5 bases from J, the junction contained 4 bases not matched to a gene. CDR3 size: 13 residues. The CDR3 region is CAWSVTSDHEQYF. Here the CDR3 DNA reads TGTGCCTGGAGTGTAACTAGCGACCACGAGCAGTACTTC.

This clonotype was seen at least ten times. The chain couples TRBV7-9 to TRBJ2-5, with 10 bases fitting TRBD2. Germline loops: CDR1 SEHNR, CDR2 FQNEAQ (reference sequence). V was pared by 3 bases and J by 1 base, with 5 bases of the junction left unmatched. The CDR3 contains 16 residues. The CDR3 DNA sequence: TGTGCCAGCAGCTTTCTAGCGGGAGTATCCCAAGAGACCCAGTACTTC. This encodes CASSFLAGVSQETQYF.

This clonotype was picked up a small number of times. The chain links TRBV29-1 to TRBJ1-1, with D possibly TRBD1 on 5 matching bases. Deletions cut 2 bases from V and 1 base from J, with 17 bases between. CDR3 length: 16 amino acids. Germline V lookup: CDR1 SQVTM, CDR2 ANQGSEA. This chain's CDR3 is CSVETPPGGRNTEAFF. The CDR3 DNA sequence: TGCAGCGTTGAAACCCCCCCTGGGGGGAGGAACACTGAAGCTTTCTTT.

This clonotype appeared many times. V and J are TRBV20-1 and TRBJ2-7; D is possibly TRBD2 (5 bases). Germline V lookup: CDR1 DFQATT, CDR2 SNEGSKA (reference sequence). CDR3 size: 13 residues. Between the trimmed V and J ends, which lost 5 bases and 6 bases, there was a span of 17 bases. The CDR3 sequence: CSAHPIVGGEQYF. The CDR3 DNA reads as TGCAGTGCTCACCCCATAGTAGGAGGCGAGCAGTACTTC.

This clonotype was detected only a few times. The rearrangement links TRBV18 to TRBJ2-3; TRBD2 matches 7 bases. V lost 1 base to trimming and J lost 4 bases; unmatched junction nucleotides: 11. CDR1 and CDR2 (germline): KGHSH, LQKENI. This CDR3 is 17 amino acids long. CDR3 bases: TGTGCCAGCTCACCACTCGGAAGCGGGACCCGTGCAGATACGCAGTATTTT. As protein: CASSPLGSGTRADTQYF.

This clonotype appeared a few times. The chain has TRBV30 and TRBJ2-5, with 8 bases aligning to TRBD2. The CDR3 consists of 18 residues. The germline V gene has CDR1 GTSNPN and CDR2 SVGIG (reference sequence). V was clipped by 0 bases and J by 0 bases; unmatched bases: 12. The CDR3 DNA reads TGTGCCTGGAGTGTTTATAGCGGGATGTCTTGGTACCAAGAGACCCAGTACTTC. This codes for CAWSVYSGMSWYQETQYF.

Turning to this clonotype: One base away lies a much larger clone, so this may be a sequencing read error. The chain carries TRBV28 and TRBJ1-2; TRBD1 might be the D (6 bases). The germline V gene encodes CDR1 MDHEN and CDR2 SYDVKM. CDR3 size: 11 residues. Trimming removed 11 bases at V and 8 bases at J, with 15 bases between. CDR3 nucleotides: TGTGCCGGCCGGGGGCTTAGCGGCTACACCTTC. Translating gives CAGRGLSGYTF.